The clone carrying this T cell receptor beta chain was picked up a small number of times. No antigen is known for it. A J-beta primer mix and a sample-barcoded 5' primer were used in a second PCR of roughly 6 to 11 cycles. One entry per CDR3 protein results from TCRdb running MiXCR on the 5' RACE reads. The sample has a few hundred thousand distinct CDR3 sequences, around 30% seen once. The V gene's germline CDR1 is MDHEN and CDR2 SYDVKM. This CDR3 region has 13 residues. Deletions cut 6 bases from V and 0 bases from J, with 6 bases between. This sample stems from a study of blood T cells in healthy people across ages. Whole-study findings and limits: Lack of knowledge of donor CMV status possibly confounded expanded clonotype changes. TCR beta diversity per million T cells fell roughly linearly with age. Naive and antigen-experienced cells could not be conclusively compared, given unsorted PBMCs.

This TCR was recovered from a woman in her 70s in good health. Material for sequencing was blood. The chain employs TRBV28 and TRBJ1-5; unclear D gene. The CDR3 protein is CASSSYSNQPQHF. CDR3 DNA: TGTGCCAGCAGCTCGTATAGCAATCAGCCCCAGCATTTT.